This T cell receptor beta chain is drawn from a study of blood T cell repertoires in COVID-19. About the study: Acute and convalescent COVID-19 specimens originated in the United States, Italy and Spain. Sample material is recorded as cDNA or gDNA derived from T cells, B-cell-depleted T cells, or PBMCs.

Germline loops: CDR1 SNHLY, CDR2 FYNNEI. Deletions cut 0 bases from V and 6 bases from J, with 11 bases between. The CDR3 totals 14 residues. The table came from immunoSEQ multiplex PCR; TCRdb's copy has only in-frame clones and leaves some out. The sample holds more than 95,000 clones, 81% seen once. The sequenced material came from peripheral blood. V gene TRBV2 combines with J gene TRBJ1-1; no clear D gene. This receptor was obtained from a man at least 80 years old with acute or convalescent COVID-19. CDR3 in amino acids: CASSEARGGPEAFF. The CDR3 DNA is TGTGCCAGCAGTGAAGCGCGAGGCGGGCCTGAAGCTTTCTTT.